These T cell receptor beta chains were read from a single sample in a study of cytomegalovirus exposure and HLA in healthy donors. Only in-frame clones appear in the TCRdb table, and some are missing; sequencing was by immunoSEQ multiplex PCR. This sample has about 140,000 clones, with 55% to 75% found just once. The sequencing input was PBMCs. The origin of the receptors is a man aged 50 or older in good health and CMV-seropositive. CDR3s leave out the opening cysteine and the closing phenylalanine or tryptophan. The order of the fields is V gene, clone size, CDR3 protein. Rows may omit the clone size; those that give it use once, few, many or a size class.

TRBV6-1,.,ASSETPNTEAF
TRBV10-3,.,AISDWANGSYEQY
TRBV27,once,ASSSRVAGGGETQY
TRBV18,few,ASSPRGRSTDTQY
TRBV18,.,ASSPGQKETQY
TRBV19,.,ASSPLGGQRNQPQH
TRBV7-2,.,ASSLVKGYEQY
TRBV5-4,.,ASSSLRTDHMGYT
TRBV10-2,once,AGGNGDTQY
TRBV29-1,once,SVGAGRNQPQH
TRBV29-1,.,SVEYFPGGAF
TRBV9,.,ASSFGQAQGTEAF
TRBV7-2,.,ASSLGFGGYNEQF
TRBV6-1,.,ASSGGTAYNQPQH
TRBV6-5,.,ASSFTRNQPQH
TRBV11-3,.,ASSLARQVEAF
TRBV18,few,ASSPEPLFRGGSPLH
TRBV7-8,.,ASSLARTSYEQY
TRBV10-3,.,AISPPGRTGELF
TRBV5-5,.,ASSLYREANYGYT
TRBV2,.,ASSDGLAKNIQY
TRBV7-2,once,ASSRRDNEQF